The present T cell receptor beta chain was sequenced within a study of a mutant IDH1 vaccine in newly diagnosed glioma. The germline V gene encodes CDR1 MNHNS and CDR2 SASEGT. This CDR3 spans 14 amino acids. V gave up 4 bases and J gave up 6 bases; unmatched junction bases: 4. Time point in this sample: baseline, week 1 (first vaccination visit). The sample's treatment: pre-vaccination baseline after standard-of-care therapy. The table came from immunoSEQ multiplex PCR; TCRdb's copy has only in-frame clones and leaves some out. The data contain approximately 70,000 clones, 79% of them singletons. The specimen comprised PBMCs, sampled from a glioma patient treated with radiotherapy, temozolomide or both. This receptor was identified in a man aged 45 to 65 with glioma. This chain joins TRBV6-1 and TRBJ2-2; 8 nucleotides line up with TRBD2. The CDR3 sequence is CASSVEAGAGELFF. Written as DNA, the CDR3 is TGTGCCAGCAGTGTAGAAGCGGGGGCCGGGGAGCTGTTTTTT.